The 31 T cell receptor beta chains listed next were all sequenced from one sample in a study of T cell responses to AZD1222 COVID-19 vaccine. The data were produced by immunoSEQ multiplex PCR, yet TCRdb's version contains in-frame clones alone and is incomplete. The sample holds roughly 70,000 clones, under 90% seen once. This sample comprised peripheral blood, obtained 28 days after the second AZD1222 dose. The receptors here all came from an adult who received the AZD1222 COVID-19 vaccine.

The CDR3 reads CASSTRQSYNEQFF. CDR3 coding DNA: TGTGCCAGCAGCACAAGACAGTCCTACAATGAGCAGTTCTTC. The rearrangement uses TRBV13 and TRBJ2-1; TRBD1 might be the D (5 bases). This CDR3 contains 14 residues. V dropped 5 bases and J dropped 1 base, with 9 bases sitting between them. Germline V gene sequence: CDR1 PRHDT, CDR2 FYEKMQ (reference sequence).

The chain combines TRBV18 with TRBJ1-4; weak D call: TRBD1 (6 bases). This CDR3 is built from 14 residues. V shed 5 bases and J shed 4 bases, with 11 bases lying between them. Per germline, CDR1 KGHSH and CDR2 LQKENI. Written as DNA, the CDR3 is TGTGCCAGCTCAACGGACAGAGTTAATGAAAAACTGTTTTTT. This codes for CASSTDRVNEKLFF. Variable domain in full (rest from reference TRBV18 and TRBJ1-4): NAGVMQNPRHLVRRRGQEARLRCSPMKGHSHVYWYRQLPEEGLKFMVYLQKENIIDESGMPKERFSAEFPKEGPSILRIQQVVRGDSAAYFCASSTDRVNEKLFFGSGTQLSVL.

This rearrangement joins TRBV6-6 to TRBJ1-2, with a tentative D call TRBD1 (5 bases). The CDR3 has 12 amino acids. V lost 6 bases and J 4 bases, leaving 9 bases between the germline ends. Per the germline V gene, CDR1 is MNHNY and CDR2 is SVGAGI (reference sequence). CDR3: CASSGHSYGYTF. CDR3 nucleotide sequence: TGTGCCAGCAGCGGACACAGCTATGGCTACACCTTC.

The rearrangement joins TRBV3-1 (or the pseudogene TRBV3-2) to TRBJ2-3, with TRBD1 matching over 8 bases. Trimming removed 6 bases from V and 5 bases from J; junction bases left unmatched: 7. The CDR3 sequence is 14 residues long. The germline CDR1 and CDR2 sequences are LGHDT and YNNKEL (reference sequence). DNA for the CDR3: TGTGCCAGCAGTCACCAAACAGGGGGAGATACGCAGTATTTT. It codes for CASSHQTGGDTQYF.

This clone was counted between two and nine times. The chain uses TRBV6-6 and TRBJ1-6; a weak D match, TRBD1 (6 bases). The length of the CDR3 is 15 residues. V dropped 2 bases and J dropped 7 bases, with 12 bases sitting between them. Germline V CDR1 and CDR2: MNHNY, SVGAGI (reference sequence). CDR3: CASSYVRTANSPLHF. In DNA form, the CDR3 reads TGTGCCAGCAGTTACGTGCGGACAGCAAATTCACCCCTCCACTTT.

The chain carries TRBV6-2 or TRBV6-3 and TRBJ2-3; D not resolved. The V end was cut by 2 bases, the J end by 0 bases, with 9 bases between. CDR1 and CDR2 (germline): MNHEY, SVGEGT. The CDR3 runs to 15 residues. This CDR3 is CASSYGLGSTDTQYF. CDR3 in DNA: TGTGCCAGCAGTTACGGTCTAGGTAGCACAGATACGCAGTATTTT.

The chain combines TRBV3-1 (or the pseudogene TRBV3-2) with TRBJ2-7; D gene uncertain. CDR1 LGHDT and CDR2 YNNKEL come from the germline V gene (reference sequence). There are 15 residues in the CDR3. V was cut by 1 base and J by 7 bases, with 17 bases left in between. The chain's CDR3 is CASSQALGMSKEQYF. CDR3 in DNA: TGTGCCAGCAGCCAAGCTCTAGGGATGAGCAAGGAGCAGTACTTC.

The chain couples TRBV5-6 to TRBJ2-1, with unresolved D. The length of the CDR3 is 13 residues. Germline CDR1 is SGHDT and CDR2 is YYEEEE. Trimming left V 0 bases short and J 4 bases short, with 5 bases between. The CDR3 nucleotides read TGTGCCAGCAGCTTGGCCATTTACAATGAGCAGTTCTTC. Translated, it gives CASSLAIYNEQFF. Complete variable domain (other parts from reference TRBV5-6 and TRBJ2-1): DAGVTQSPTHLIKTRGQQVTLRCSPKSGHDTVSWYQQALGQGPQFIFQYYEEEERQRGNFPDRFSGHQFPNYSSELNVNALLLGDSALYLCASSLAIYNEQFFGPGTRLTVL.

This clone was seen a single time. The chain recombines TRBV9 with TRBJ2-5; D is undetermined. The V gene lost 8 bases and the J gene lost 5 bases, with 7 bases spanning the gap. Germline-derived CDR1 and CDR2 are SGDLS and YYNGEE. The CDR3 sequence is 10 residues long. The CDR3 region has the DNA TGTGCCAGTATAAGGGAGACCCAGTACTTC. Protein product: CASIRETQYF.

The genes are TRBV28 and TRBJ2-7; 9 nucleotides line up with TRBD2. Per germline, CDR1 MDHEN and CDR2 SYDVKM. V gave up 7 bases and J gave up 2 bases; unmatched junction bases: 6. The CDR3 consists of 14 residues. CDR3 nucleotide sequence: TGTGCCAGCATTGGCGGGGGGGCCACCTACGAGCAGTACTTC. This translates into CASIGGGATYEQYF.

The chain is built from TRBV3-1 (or the pseudogene TRBV3-2) and TRBJ2-7, with 8 bases fitting TRBD1. The CDR3 runs to 14 residues. CDR1 is LGHDT and CDR2 is YNNKEL in the germline V gene (reference sequence). The J segment lost 3 bases and the V segment lost 4 bases, leaving 5 bases of the junction unmatched. The CDR3 bases are TGTGCCAGCAGCCGTACGGGACAGGACTACGAGCAGTACTTC. It specifies CASSRTGQDYEQYF.

There are a few counts of this clone. The rearrangement uses TRBV30 and TRBJ1-6; D unresolved. V lost 7 bases, J lost 6 bases, and 13 bases lay in between. The CDR3 covers 13 residues. Germline values: CDR1 GTSNPN, CDR2 SVGIG (reference sequence). In DNA form, the CDR3 reads TGTGCCTCGAATTGGGGTAGTAATTCACCCCTCCACTTT. This gives the protein CASNWGSNSPLHF.

The chain combines TRBV28 with TRBJ1-5; D possibly corresponds to TRBD1 (5 bases). CDR3 length: 15 residues. The V gene's germline CDR1 is MDHEN and CDR2 SYDVKM. V dropped 4 bases and J dropped 2 bases, with 12 bases sitting between them. CDR3 in DNA: TGTGCCAGCAGTTACCAGGGCCTTGGCAATCAGCCCCAGCATTTT. Amino acid sequence: CASSYQGLGNQPQHF.

The chain recombines TRBV11-2 with TRBJ2-7; 12 bases are a match to TRBD2. From germline, CDR1 is SGHAT and CDR2 FQNNGV. With 2 bases clipped from V and 5 bases from J, the junction kept 4 bases outside the gene matches. There are 15 residues in the CDR3. CDR3 bases: TGTGCCAGCAGCTTACTAGCGGGGGGGCACCACGAGCAGTACTTC. Amino acids: CASSLLAGGHHEQYF. Full variable domain (remainder filled in from reference TRBV11-2 and TRBJ2-7): EAGVAQSPRYKIIEKRQSVAFWCNPISGHATLYWYQQILGQGPKLLIQFQNNGVVDDSQLPKDRFSAERLKGVDSTLKIQPAKLEDSAVYLCASSLLAGGHHEQYFGPGTRLTVT.

This chain uses TRBV2 with TRBJ2-2; D unresolved. The CDR3 is 14 residues long. Germline V gene sequence: CDR1 SNHLY, CDR2 FYNNEI. The V and J ends lost 4 bases and 5 bases respectively, with 11 bases between them. CDR3 residues: CASSGGLGTGELFF. As DNA, the CDR3 is TGTGCCAGCAGTGGCGGTCTGGGGACCGGGGAGCTGTTTTTT.

The V call is TRBV5-8, the J call TRBJ2-3; no clear D gene. V lost 0 bases, J lost 2 bases, and 10 bases lay in between. In germline, CDR1 is SGHTS, CDR2 YDEGEE. This CDR3 is 15 amino acids long. The CDR3 spells CASSLGARPTDTQYF. The CDR3 DNA reads as TGTGCCAGCAGCTTGGGGGCTAGACCCACAGATACGCAGTATTTT.

This chain connects TRBV7-2 to TRBJ1-6; no reliable D call. V shed 5 bases and J shed 4 bases, with 15 bases lying between them. The CDR3 sequence is 16 residues long. Germline V gene data show CDR1 as SGHTA and CDR2 as FQGNSA. The CDR3 sequence is CASSPSILTYNSPLHF. For the CDR3, the DNA is TGTGCCAGCAGCCCCTCAATTTTGACTTATAATTCACCCCTCCACTTT.

Here the CDR3 DNA reads TGTGCCAGCAGTCCCGGGACTAGCGGAACCTACGAGCAGTACTTC. As protein: CASSPGTSGTYEQYF. The chain combines TRBV7-2 with TRBJ2-7, with 11 nucleotides matching TRBD2. V trimming: 6 bases; J trimming: 2 bases; junction bases outside the gene matches: 6. The CDR3 has 15 amino acids. The germline CDR1 and CDR2 sequences are SGHTA and FQGNSA.

The rearrangement joins TRBV7-2 to TRBJ2-1; 12 bases are a match to TRBD2. The V gene's germline CDR1 is SGHTA and CDR2 FQGNSA. The CDR3 totals 13 residues. V was pared by 1 base and J by 14 bases, with 3 bases of the junction left unmatched. The CDR3, as DNA: TGTGCCAGCAGCTTAGGACTAGCGGGGGTTAAGTTCTTC. Amino acid sequence: CASSLGLAGVKFF.

V gene TRBV4-1 combines with J gene TRBJ1-2, with unresolved D. With 1 base removed from V and 4 bases from J, the gap between germline ends came to 16 bases. Germline V gives CDR1 MGHRA, CDR2 YSYEKL. The CDR3 length is 16 residues. CDR3 sequence reads: CASSQVFGRDSYGYTF. CDR3 in DNA: TGCGCCAGCAGCCAAGTATTTGGTAGGGATTCCTATGGCTACACCTTC.

V and J are TRBV6-5 and TRBJ1-2, with D unclear. Trimming took 7 bases from V and 0 from J, leaving 9 bases between them. From germline, CDR1 is MNHEY and CDR2 SVGAGI. The length of the CDR3 is 13 residues. The CDR3 sequence: CASKRAANYGYTF. CDR3 DNA: TGTGCCAGCAAAAGGGCCGCTAACTATGGCTACACCTTC.

J is TRBJ2-7 and V is TRBV5-6; 12 bases map to TRBD1. The germline V gene encodes CDR1 SGHDT and CDR2 YYEEEE. The CDR3 covers 14 residues. Trimming cost V 3 bases and J 4 bases; bases outside gene matches: 2. The CDR3 sequence: CASSWDRGRYEQYF. The CDR3 region has the DNA TGTGCCAGCAGCTGGGACAGGGGGCGATACGAGCAGTACTTC.

J is TRBJ1-4 and V is TRBV3-1 (or the pseudogene TRBV3-2); 10 bases are a match to TRBD1. With V trimmed by 3 bases and J by 6 bases, 4 bases remained unmatched. The length of the CDR3 is 15 residues. Germline-derived CDR1 and CDR2 are LGHDT and YNNKEL (reference sequence). This chain's CDR3 is CASSQTGGADEKLFF. In DNA form, the CDR3 reads TGTGCCAGCAGCCAGACAGGGGGCGCCGATGAAAAACTGTTTTTT.

This chain joins TRBV4-2 and TRBJ1-1; TRBD1 matches 7 bases. After removal of 4 bases from V and 5 bases from J, the junction contained 7 bases not matched to a gene. This CDR3 is 14 amino acids long. CDR1 is LGHNA, CDR2 YNFKEQ, per germline. The DNA of the CDR3 is TGTGCCAGCAGCCCACAGGGGTTGCGAACTGAAGCTTTCTTT. Translating it yields CASSPQGLRTEAFF.

This chain joins TRBV6-5 and TRBJ1-3; TRBD1 might be the D (5 bases). V lost 7 bases, J lost 2 bases, and 12 bases lay in between. CDR1 and CDR2 (germline): MNHEY, SVGAGI. The CDR3 is made up of 14 amino acids. CDR3 loop: CASIQGSAGNTIYF. CDR3 in DNA: TGTGCCAGCATTCAGGGTTCGGCTGGAAACACCATATATTTT.

This clone was found once. CDR3: CASSPLDARIPEAFF. The CDR3 coding sequence is TGTGCCAGCAGCCCCCTGGATGCACGGATTCCTGAAGCTTTCTTT. The gene calls are TRBV3-1 (or the pseudogene TRBV3-2) and TRBJ1-1, with no clear D. CDR1 and CDR2 (germline): LGHDT, YNNKEL (reference sequence). The CDR3 spans 15 residues. V lost 4 bases to trimming and J lost 6 bases, with 18 bases between them.

The genes are TRBV19 and TRBJ1-2; the match to TRBD1 covers 12 bases. With 6 bases clipped from V and 4 bases from J, the junction kept 9 bases outside the gene matches. The CDR3 is 16 amino acids. Germline V lookup: CDR1 LNHDA, CDR2 SQIVND (reference sequence). CDR3 in DNA: TGTGCCAGTAGCCCCAGGGGGACAGGGGGCAGCTATGGCTACACCTTC. This gives the protein CASSPRGTGGSYGYTF.

This clone was seen only once. The chain employs TRBV2 and TRBJ1-1; 10 bases are shared with TRBD1. This CDR3 is 14 amino acids long. Germline CDR1 reads SNHLY; CDR2 reads FYNNEI. Germline trimming cut 5 bases from V and 3 bases from J; bases unmatched to any gene: 3. This CDR3 is CASSLGQGYTEAFF. CDR3 DNA sequence: TGTGCCAGCAGTTTGGGACAGGGGTACACTGAAGCTTTCTTT.

J is TRBJ1-4 and V is TRBV5-4, with D unclear. CDR3 length: 13 residues. The V and J ends lost 4 bases and 5 bases respectively, with 9 bases between them. From germline, CDR1 is SGHNT and CDR2 YYREEE (reference sequence). The CDR3 sequence: CASSNRRNEKLFF. The CDR3 DNA reads as TGTGCCAGCAGCAACCGGCGAAATGAAAAACTGTTTTTT. Supplemented by reference TRBV5-4 and TRBJ1-4, the full variable domain reads ETGVTQSPTHLIKTRGQQVTLRCSSQSGHNTVSWYQQALGQGPQFIFQYYREEENGRGNFPPRFSGLQFPNYSSELNVNALELDDSALYLCASSNRRNEKLFFGSGTQLSVL.

This clone was seen only a few times. J is TRBJ1-2 and V is TRBV13, with D perhaps matching TRBD1 (5 bases). Germline V lookup: CDR1 PRHDT, CDR2 FYEKMQ (reference sequence). The V end was cut by 5 bases, the J end by 3 bases, with 13 bases between. The CDR3 runs to 14 residues. The CDR3 nucleotides read TGTGCCAGCAGCCAAGGGCTGGGACACTATGGCTACACCTTC. Translation: CASSQGLGHYGYTF.

In its sample, this clone was seen a few times. CDR3 in amino acids: CASSLGQTFTF. In DNA, the CDR3 is TGTGCCAGCAGCCTCGGACAGACATTCACCTTC. The chain is built from TRBV6-5 and TRBJ1-2; a possible D gene is TRBD1 (6 bases). Germline CDR1 is MNHEY and CDR2 is SVGAGI. The length of the CDR3 is 11 residues. Trimming left V 6 bases short and J 13 bases short, with 15 bases between.